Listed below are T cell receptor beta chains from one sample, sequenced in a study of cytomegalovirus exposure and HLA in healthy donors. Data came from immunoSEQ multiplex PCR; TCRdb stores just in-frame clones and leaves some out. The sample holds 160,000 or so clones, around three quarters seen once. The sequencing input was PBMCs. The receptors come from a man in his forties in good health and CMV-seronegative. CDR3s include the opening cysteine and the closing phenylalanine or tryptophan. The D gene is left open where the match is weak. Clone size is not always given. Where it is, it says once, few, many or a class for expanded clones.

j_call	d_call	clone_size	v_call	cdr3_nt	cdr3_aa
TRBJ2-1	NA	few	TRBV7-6	TGTGCCAGCAGCTTAGACTACTACAATGAGCAGTTCTTC	CASSLDYYNEQFF
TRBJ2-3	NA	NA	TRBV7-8	TGTGCCAGCAGCCAAAGCACAGATACGCAGTATTTT	CASSQSTDTQYF
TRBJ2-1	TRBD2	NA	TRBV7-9	TGTGCCAGCAGCTTAGGCGGGGGGGGGCGTGAGCAGTTCTTC	CASSLGGGGREQFF
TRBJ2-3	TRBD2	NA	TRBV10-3	TGTGCCATACGGACTAGCGGGAGCACAGATACGCAGTATTTT	CAIRTSGSTDTQYF
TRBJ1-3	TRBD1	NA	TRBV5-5	TGTGCCAGCAGCCTGGACAGGGGCGAAGGAAACACCATATATTTT	CASSLDRGEGNTIYF
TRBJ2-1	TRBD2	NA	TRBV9	TGTGCCAGCAGCACTCAAGGACTAGCGGGGGATAATGAGCAGTTCTTC	CASSTQGLAGDNEQFF
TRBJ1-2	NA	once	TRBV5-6	TGTGCCAGCAGCGGGGGGACCGAGACCTATGGCTACACCTTC	CASSGGTETYGYTF
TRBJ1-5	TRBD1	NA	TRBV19	TGTGCCAGTACCCCATCGAGGGACAGAGTTAATCAGCCCCAGCATTTT	CASTPSRDRVNQPQHF
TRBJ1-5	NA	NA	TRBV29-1	TGCAGCGCCGCCGACGGGGTATTGGGCAATCAGCCCCAGCATTTT	CSAADGVLGNQPQHF
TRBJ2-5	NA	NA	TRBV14	TGTGCCAGCAGCCCGACTAGAGAGACCCAGTACTTC	CASSPTRETQYF
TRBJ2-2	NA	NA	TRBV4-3	TGCGCCAGCAGCCAAGGTTCGGGGGAGTACACCGGGGAGCTGTTTTTT	CASSQGSGEYTGELFF
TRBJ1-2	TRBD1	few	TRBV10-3	TGTGCCATCAGCCCGGGACAGGGGGTTGGCTACACCTTC	CAISPGQGVGYTF
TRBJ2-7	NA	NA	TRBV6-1	TGTGCCAGCAGTCCCCTAGGGGAGGCCTCCTACGAGCAGTACTTC	CASSPLGEASYEQYF
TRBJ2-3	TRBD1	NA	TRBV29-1	TGCAGCGTGGGACAGGGAAGCACAGATACGCAGTATTTT	CSVGQGSTDTQYF
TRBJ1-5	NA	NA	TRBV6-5	TGTGCCAGCAGCCCGGTGGAGGGAAATCAGCCCCAGCATTTT	CASSPVEGNQPQHF
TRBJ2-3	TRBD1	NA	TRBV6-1	TGTGCCAGCAGTGCCGGCGGACAGGGGGGATATACGCAGTATTTT	CASSAGGQGGYTQYF
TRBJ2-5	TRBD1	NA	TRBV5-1	TGCGCCAGCAGCTGGGACAGTTCAGAGACCCAGTACTTC	CASSWDSSETQYF
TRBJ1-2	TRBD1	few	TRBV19	TGTGCCAGTAGTAAGACAGGGCTAACTAACTATGGCTACACCTTC	CASSKTGLTNYGYTF
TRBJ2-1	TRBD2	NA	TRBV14	TGTGCCAGCAGCCGTTGGGGGGGGATTAGCTCCTACAATGAGCAGTTCTTC	CASSRWGGISSYNEQFF
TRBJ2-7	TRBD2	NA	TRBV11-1	TGTGCCAGCAGACTAGCGGGACCTACCTACGAGCAGTACTTC	CASRLAGPTYEQYF
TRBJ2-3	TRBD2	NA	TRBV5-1	TGCGCCAGCAGCTCGGGGACTAGCGGGGTCCCAGATACGCAGTATTTT	CASSSGTSGVPDTQYF
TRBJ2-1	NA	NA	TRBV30	TGTGCCTGGACTCAGAACAATGAGCAGTTCTTC	CAWTQNNEQFF
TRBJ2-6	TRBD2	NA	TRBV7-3	TGTGCCAGCAGTCCCCTTCAGGCTAGCGGGAGCACTGGGGCCAACGTCCTGACTTTC	CASSPLQASGSTGANVLTF
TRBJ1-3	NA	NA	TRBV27	TGTGCCAGCAGATCCCCGAGCTCTGGAAACACCATATATTTT	CASRSPSSGNTIYF
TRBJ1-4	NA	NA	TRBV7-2	TGTGCCAGCAGCTTCAGGGTTGAGAACGAAAAACTGTTTTTT	CASSFRVENEKLFF
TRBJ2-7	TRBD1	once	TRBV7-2	TGTGCCAGCAGCTCCGGGACAGGGGCGCACTACGAGCAGTACTTC	CASSSGTGAHYEQYF
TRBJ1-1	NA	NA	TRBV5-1	TGCGCCAGCAGAGAACCTACAGTGAACACTGAAGCTTTCTTT	CASREPTVNTEAFF
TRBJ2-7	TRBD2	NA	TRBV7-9	TGTGCCAGCAGCACAATGGGACTAGCGGGAGACGAGCAGTACTTC	CASSTMGLAGDEQYF
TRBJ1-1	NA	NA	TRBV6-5	TGTGCCAGCAGTCTCACTACCCTGAACACTGAAGCTTTCTTT	CASSLTTLNTEAFF
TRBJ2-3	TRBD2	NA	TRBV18	TGTGCCAGCTCACCGGGACTAGCGGACCTCGGGACGCAGTATTTT	CASSPGLADLGTQYF
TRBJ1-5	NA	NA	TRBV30	TGTGCCTGGAAGGAGGCAATGAGCAATCAGCCCCAGCATTTT	CAWKEAMSNQPQHF
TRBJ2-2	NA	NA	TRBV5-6	TGTGCCAGCAGCTTGGGACAGCCAACCGGGGAGCTGTTTTTT	CASSLGQPTGELFF
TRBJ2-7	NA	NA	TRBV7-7	TGTGCCAGCAGCTTAGCGGAGGGCAGTTCCTACGAGCAGTACTTC	CASSLAEGSSYEQYF
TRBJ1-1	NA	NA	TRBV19	TGTGCCAGTAGTATAGGGGGAGGGGGGTCTGGAGCTTTCTTT	CASSIGGGGSGAFF
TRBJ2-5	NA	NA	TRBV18	TGTGCCAGCTCACAACGGGACTCGACTGGCGGGGAGGAGACCCAGTACTTC	CASSQRDSTGGEETQYF
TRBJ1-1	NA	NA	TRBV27	TGTGCCAGCTACCGGGGATCGAACACTGAAGCTTTCTTT	CASYRGSNTEAFF
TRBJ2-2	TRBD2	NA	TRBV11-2	TGTGCCAGCAGCCAACGGGGGGGCGGGGACACCGGGGAGCTGTTTTTT	CASSQRGGGDTGELFF
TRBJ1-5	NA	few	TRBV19	TGTGCCAGTAGTATCAGTCATTATAGCAATCAGCCCCAGCATTTT	CASSISHYSNQPQHF
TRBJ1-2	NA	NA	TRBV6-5	TGTGCCAGCCGCCAAGCCGGGACATCGGTCAACTCCTTC	CASRQAGTSVNSF
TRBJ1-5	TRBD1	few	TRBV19	TGTGCCAGTAGTGGCCGGACAGGTAATCAGCCCCAGCATTTT	CASSGRTGNQPQHF
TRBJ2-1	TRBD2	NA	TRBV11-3	TGTGCCAGCAGCGCGCTTAGCGGGAGGACGGGCCCAGGGGAGCAGTTCTTC	CASSALSGRTGPGEQFF
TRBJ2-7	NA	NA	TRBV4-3	TGCGCCAGCAGCCAAAACGGCAGGGAAAACGAGCAGTACTTC	CASSQNGRENEQYF
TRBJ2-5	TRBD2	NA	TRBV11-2	TGTGCCAGCAGCTTAGTTCTTAGGACTAGCGCTGAGACCCAGTACTTC	CASSLVLRTSAETQYF
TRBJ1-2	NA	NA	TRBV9	TGTGCCAGCAGCGTAGGAGCCGGCAGGGGCAACTATGGCTACACCTTC	CASSVGAGRGNYGYTF
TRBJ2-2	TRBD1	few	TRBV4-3	TGCGCCAGCAGCCCAGAGGGACAGGGAAATTCCGGGGAGCTGTTTTTT	CASSPEGQGNSGELFF